The sequence of this TCR beta chain was determined in a study of CD8 T cells in ankylosing spondylitis. The study, taken as a whole, reports: Significantly higher representation of disease-linked clones was reported for matched ankylosing spondylitis synovial fluid. A CD8+ phenotype characterized the disease-linked clones, which were relatively rare in peripheral blood. Typical of ankylosing spondylitis blood, it appeared, was a TCR beta motif of about eight highly homologous variants.

Germline V lookup: CDR1 WSHSY, CDR2 SAAADI. Trimming stripped 1 base from V and 2 bases from J, with 8 bases between. This CDR3 region has 14 residues. TCRdb reprocessed the 5' RACE reads with MiXCR, giving one entry per CDR3 protein. Of a few hundred thousand distinct CDR3 sequences in the sample, 12% are singletons; the top ten hold around 7%. This clonotype was detected only a few times. Its antigen is unknown. The sequencing sample was made of blood, either unsorted or a sorted T cell fraction (not recorded which). The V gene is TRBV10-2, the J gene TRBJ1-2; D not certain. This receptor was obtained from a male donor with ankylosing spondylitis. CDR3 loop: CASSEFGPNYGYTF. For the CDR3, the DNA is TGCGCCAGCAGTGAGTTCGGGCCCAACTATGGCTACACCTTC.